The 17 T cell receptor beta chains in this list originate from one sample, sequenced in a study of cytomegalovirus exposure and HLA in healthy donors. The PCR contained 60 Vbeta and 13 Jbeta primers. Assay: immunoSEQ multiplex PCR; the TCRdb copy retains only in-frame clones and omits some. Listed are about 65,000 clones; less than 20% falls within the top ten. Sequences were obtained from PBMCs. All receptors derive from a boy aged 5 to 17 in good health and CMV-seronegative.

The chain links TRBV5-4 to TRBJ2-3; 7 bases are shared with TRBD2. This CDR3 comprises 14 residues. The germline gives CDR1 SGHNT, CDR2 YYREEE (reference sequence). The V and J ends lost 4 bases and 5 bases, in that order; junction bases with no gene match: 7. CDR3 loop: CASSLGGTVDTQYF. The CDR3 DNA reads TGTGCCAGCAGCCTCGGGGGGACGGTAGATACGCAGTATTTT.

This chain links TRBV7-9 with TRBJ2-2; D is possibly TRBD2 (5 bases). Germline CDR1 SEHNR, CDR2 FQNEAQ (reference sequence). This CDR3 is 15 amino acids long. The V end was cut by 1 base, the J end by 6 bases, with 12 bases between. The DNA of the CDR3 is TGTGCCAGCAGCTTAGTGGAACAGAGGGCCGGGGAGCTGTTTTTT. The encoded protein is CASSLVEQRAGELFF.

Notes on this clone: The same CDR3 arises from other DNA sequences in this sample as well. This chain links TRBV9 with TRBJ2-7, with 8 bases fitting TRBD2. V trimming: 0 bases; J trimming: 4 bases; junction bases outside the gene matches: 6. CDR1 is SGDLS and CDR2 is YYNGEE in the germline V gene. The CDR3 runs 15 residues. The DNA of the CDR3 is TGTGCCAGCAGCGTAGGAACGGGGGGGGATTACGAGCAGTACTTC. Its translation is CASSVGTGGDYEQYF.

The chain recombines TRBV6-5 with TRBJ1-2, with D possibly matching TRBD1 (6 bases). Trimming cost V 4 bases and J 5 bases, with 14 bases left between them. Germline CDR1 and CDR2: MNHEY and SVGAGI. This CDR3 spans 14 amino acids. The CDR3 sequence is CASSSVGTSYGYTF. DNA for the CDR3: TGTGCCAGCAGTTCCGTGGGGACATCTTATGGCTACACCTTC.

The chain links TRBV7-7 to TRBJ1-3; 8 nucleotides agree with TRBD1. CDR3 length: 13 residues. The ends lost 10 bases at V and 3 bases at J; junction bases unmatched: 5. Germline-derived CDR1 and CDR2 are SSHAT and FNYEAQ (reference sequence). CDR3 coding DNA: TGTGCCACAGGGACAGGCTTTGGAAACACCATATATTTT. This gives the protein CATGTGFGNTIYF. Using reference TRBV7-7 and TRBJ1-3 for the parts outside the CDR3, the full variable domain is GAGVSQSPRYKVTKRGQDVTLRCDPISSHATLYWYQQALGQGPEFLTYFNYEAQPDKSGLPSDRFSAERPEGSISTLTIQRTEQRDSAMYRCATGTGFGNTIYFGEGSWLTVV.

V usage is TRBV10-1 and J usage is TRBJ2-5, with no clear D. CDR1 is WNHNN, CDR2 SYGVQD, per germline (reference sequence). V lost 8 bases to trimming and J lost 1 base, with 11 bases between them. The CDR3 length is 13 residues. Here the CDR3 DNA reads TGCGCCAGCGCGAGTAACCCCCAAGAGACCCAGTACTTC. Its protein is CASASNPQETQYF.

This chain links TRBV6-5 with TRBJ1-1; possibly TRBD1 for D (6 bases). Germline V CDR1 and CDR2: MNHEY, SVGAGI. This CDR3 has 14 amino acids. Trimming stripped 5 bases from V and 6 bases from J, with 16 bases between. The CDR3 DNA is TGTGCCAGCAGTCCCGAGACGTGGACAGCTGAAGCTTTCTTT. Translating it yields CASSPETWTAEAFF.

The CDR3 here is CASSQDPSGGLTGELFF. The CDR3 DNA sequence: TGTGCCAGCAGCCAAGACCCTAGCGGGGGACTCACCGGGGAGCTGTTTTTT. The chain combines TRBV4-2 with TRBJ2-2; 10 bases agree with TRBD2. CDR3 length: 17 residues. Germline V lookup: CDR1 LGHNA, CDR2 YNFKEQ. J gave up 4 bases and V 0 bases, and 5 bases lay outside the gene matches.

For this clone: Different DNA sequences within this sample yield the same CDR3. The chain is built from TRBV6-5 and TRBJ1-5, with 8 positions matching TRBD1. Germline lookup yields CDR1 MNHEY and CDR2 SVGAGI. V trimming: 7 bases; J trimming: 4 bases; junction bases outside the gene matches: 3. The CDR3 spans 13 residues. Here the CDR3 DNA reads TGTGCCAGCAAGGGACAGGAGAATCAGCCCCAGCATTTT. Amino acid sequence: CASKGQENQPQHF.

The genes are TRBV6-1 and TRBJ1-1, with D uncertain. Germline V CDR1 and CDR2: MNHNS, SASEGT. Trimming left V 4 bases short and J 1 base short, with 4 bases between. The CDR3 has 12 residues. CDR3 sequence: CASSVQNTEAFF. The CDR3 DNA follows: TGTGCCAGCAGTGTTCAGAACACTGAAGCTTTCTTT.

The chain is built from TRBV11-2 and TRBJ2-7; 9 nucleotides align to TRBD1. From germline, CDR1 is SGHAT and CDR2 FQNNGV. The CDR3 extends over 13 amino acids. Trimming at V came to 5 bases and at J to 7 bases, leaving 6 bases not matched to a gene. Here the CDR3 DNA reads TGTGCCAGCAGCCTGGGACAGGGAGGAGAGCAGTACTTC. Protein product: CASSLGQGGEQYF.

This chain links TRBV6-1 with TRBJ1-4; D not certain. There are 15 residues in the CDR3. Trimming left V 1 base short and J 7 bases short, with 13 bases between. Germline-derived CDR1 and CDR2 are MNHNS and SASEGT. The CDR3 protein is CASSEGLAGTEKLFF. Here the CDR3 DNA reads TGTGCCAGCAGTGAAGGCCTAGCTGGTACTGAAAAACTGTTTTTT.

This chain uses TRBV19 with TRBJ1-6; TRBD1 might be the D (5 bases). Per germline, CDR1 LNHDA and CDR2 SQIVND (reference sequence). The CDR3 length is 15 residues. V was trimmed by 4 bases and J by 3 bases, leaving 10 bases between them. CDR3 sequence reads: CASSREDNYNSPLHF. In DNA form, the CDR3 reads TGTGCCAGTAGTAGGGAGGACAACTATAATTCACCCCTCCACTTT.

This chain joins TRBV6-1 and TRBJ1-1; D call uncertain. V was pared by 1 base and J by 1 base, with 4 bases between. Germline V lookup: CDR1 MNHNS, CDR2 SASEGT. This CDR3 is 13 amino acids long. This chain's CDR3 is CASSEGQNTEAFF. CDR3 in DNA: TGTGCCAGCAGTGAAGGACAGAACACTGAAGCTTTCTTT.

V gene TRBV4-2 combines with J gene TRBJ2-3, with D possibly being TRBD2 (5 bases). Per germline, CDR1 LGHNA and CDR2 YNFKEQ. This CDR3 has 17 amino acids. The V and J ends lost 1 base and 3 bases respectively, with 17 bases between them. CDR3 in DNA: TGTGCCAGCAGCCAAGCTCTAGACAATCGAGGGACAGATACGCAGTATTTT. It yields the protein CASSQALDNRGTDTQYF.

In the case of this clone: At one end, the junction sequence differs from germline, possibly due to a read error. CDR3 residues: CASSELGQKVF. The CDR3 DNA reads as TGTGCCAGCAGTGAGCTCGGTCAAAAAGTCTTC. This sequence joins TRBV6-4 and TRBJ2-1; D ambiguous. CDR3 length: 11 residues. Germline values: CDR1 MRHNA, CDR2 SNTAGT.

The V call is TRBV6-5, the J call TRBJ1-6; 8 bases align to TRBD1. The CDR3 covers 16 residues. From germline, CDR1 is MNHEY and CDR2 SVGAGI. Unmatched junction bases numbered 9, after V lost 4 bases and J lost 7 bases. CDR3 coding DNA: TGTGCCAGCAGTTCTCCGGGACAGGCGGGAAATTCACCCCTCCACTTT. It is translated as CASSSPGQAGNSPLHF.